This is a list of T cell receptor beta chains from one sample in a study of blood T cells in healthy people across ages. TCRdb recomputed calls from the 5' RACE reads with MiXCR, one row per CDR3 protein. The sample yields about 1.6 million distinct CDR3 sequences, 30% to 40% seen once. The source material was blood. The receptor source for this set is a woman younger than 45 in good health. CDR3s include the opening cysteine and the closing phenylalanine or tryptophan. The order of the fields is CDR3 DNA, CDR3 protein, J gene, V gene, D gene, clone size. D genes are given only for firm matches. Clone size is given for some rows only: seen once, a few or many times, or a class if the clone is expanded.

TGTGCCATCAGGAAAAGGGGTGTCGGACTAGTGGATACGCAGTATTTT CAIRKRGVGLVDTQYF TRBJ2-3 TRBV10-3 TRBD2 NA
TGTGCCAGCAGTTACTCTTCGGCTAGCGGGGGTCTCTACGAGCAGTACTTC CASSYSSASGGLYEQYF TRBJ2-7 TRBV6-6 TRBD2 NA
TGTGCCACCAGCAGAGTGCGAGGGGGGAATGAAAAACTGTTTTTT CATSRVRGGNEKLFF TRBJ1-4 TRBV15 NA NA
TGTGCCAGCAGTTACCGCCGCCTGAATGAGCAGTTCTTC CASSYRRLNEQFF TRBJ2-1 TRBV6-6 NA few
TGTGCCAGCAGTTTAGCGGGGTGGTCCAATGAGCAGTTCTTC CASSLAGWSNEQFF TRBJ2-1 TRBV27 NA few
TGCGCCAGCAGCCCGACAGGACAGGGGGTAGGCGAGACCCAGTACTTC CASSPTGQGVGETQYF TRBJ2-5 TRBV5-1 TRBD1 NA
TGCAGTGCTAATTCCGGGGGCAGAGAGACCCAGTACTTC CSANSGGRETQYF TRBJ2-5 TRBV20-1 NA NA
TGTGCCAGCAGCCACGCTGGGACTAGCGGGGTATCCTACGAGCAGTACTTC CASSHAGTSGVSYEQYF TRBJ2-7 TRBV4-2 TRBD2 NA
TGTGCCAGCAGCTTAGCTGCGGACAGGACCAATCAGCCCCAGCATTTT CASSLAADRTNQPQHF TRBJ1-5 TRBV7-2 TRBD1 NA
TGCAGTGCCAGCTCAAGACAGCGAACAATGGACGAGCAGTACTTC CSASSRQRTMDEQYF TRBJ2-7 TRBV20-1 NA few
TGTGCCAGCAGTGATAACCCCAGCCTGGCTGAAAAACTGTTTTTT CASSDNPSLAEKLFF TRBJ1-4 TRBV25-1 NA few
TGTGCCAGCAGTTACTCGAAGGGACTCCTTTACAATGAGCAGTTCTTC CASSYSKGLLYNEQFF TRBJ2-1 TRBV6-2/TRBV6-3 NA few
TGCGCCAGCAGCCAAGCCCTCCGGGACAGGGGATTCTACGAGCAGTACTTC CASSQALRDRGFYEQYF TRBJ2-7 TRBV4-1 TRBD1 NA
TGCAGCGTTGGGGCCGGGACAAACTACGAGCAGTACTTC CSVGAGTNYEQYF TRBJ2-7 TRBV29-1 NA NA
TGTGCCATCAGTGAGCCACCGACGGGTAACACTGAAGCTTTCTTT CAISEPPTGNTEAFF TRBJ1-1 TRBV10-3 NA few
TGCAGTGCGAGGGGGGCGGGGGCCCTCCAAGAGACCCAGTACTTC CSARGAGALQETQYF TRBJ2-5 TRBV20-1 NA many
TGCAGCGGGGACCGCGATAATGAGCAGTTCTTC CSGDRDNEQFF TRBJ2-1 TRBV20-1 NA few
TGTGCCAGCAGCCGCCGACAGGGGCCGTCCTCCTACGAGCAGTACTTC CASSRRQGPSSYEQYF TRBJ2-7 TRBV11-1 TRBD1 few
TGCGCCAGCAGCTCGGACCCAACCCGTGACAATGAGCAGTTCTTC CASSSDPTRDNEQFF TRBJ2-1 TRBV5-1 NA few
TGTGCCAGCAGTTTATACCGGGGCAACTCCTACGAGCAGTACTTC CASSLYRGNSYEQYF TRBJ2-7 TRBV27 NA NA
TGTGCCAGCAGCCCAGGACTAGCGGGGGACATTTACGAGCAGTACTTC CASSPGLAGDIYEQYF TRBJ2-7 TRBV7-9 TRBD2 NA
TGCGCCAGCAGCCAGAGGCTTAGTTTCACAGATACGCAGTATTTT CASSQRLSFTDTQYF TRBJ2-3 TRBV4-1 NA few
TGCAGCGTTGAAGACGACGAGGGACGGGCGAGCTCCTACGAGCAGTACTTC CSVEDDEGRASSYEQYF TRBJ2-7 TRBV29-1 NA many
TGTGCCAGCAGCCCCAGCGGCCTCTTCTATAATTCACCCCTCCACTTT CASSPSGLFYNSPLHF TRBJ1-6 TRBV7-2 NA few
TGTGCCAGCAGCCCGGGACTAGCGGTAGAAGAGACCCAGTACTTC CASSPGLAVEETQYF TRBJ2-5 TRBV7-8 TRBD2 few
TGCAGTGCTGGACCAACAAGAACGAACACTGAAGCTTTCTTT CSAGPTRTNTEAFF TRBJ1-1 TRBV20-1 NA NA
TGTGCCAGCAGTTTAAGAACAGGGGGCCATTCCTACGAGCAGTACTTC CASSLRTGGHSYEQYF TRBJ2-7 TRBV28 TRBD1 few
TGTGCCATCAGTTTAGACAGATACGAGCAGTACTTC CAISLDRYEQYF TRBJ2-7 TRBV10-3 NA NA
TGTGCCACCAGCATGGACAGGGCCGAAAAACTGTTTTTT CATSMDRAEKLFF TRBJ1-4 TRBV15 TRBD1 NA
TGTGCCAGCAGCTTAAGGGTCGAAAAATCGGATACGCAGTATTTT CASSLRVEKSDTQYF TRBJ2-3 TRBV7-9 NA few
TGTGCCAGCAGTCCCAGGGGCGGGTCCGCGAACACCGGGGAGCTGTTTTTT CASSPRGGSANTGELFF TRBJ2-2 TRBV11-2 NA once
TGTGCCAGCAGGCTCTCAGAAATTTATGGCTGCACCTTC CASRLSEIYGCTF TRBJ1-2 TRBV7-2 NA NA
TGCGCCAGCAGCCTGGGACAGGACTACAATGAGCAGTTCTTC CASSLGQDYNEQFF TRBJ2-1 TRBV5-1 TRBD1 many